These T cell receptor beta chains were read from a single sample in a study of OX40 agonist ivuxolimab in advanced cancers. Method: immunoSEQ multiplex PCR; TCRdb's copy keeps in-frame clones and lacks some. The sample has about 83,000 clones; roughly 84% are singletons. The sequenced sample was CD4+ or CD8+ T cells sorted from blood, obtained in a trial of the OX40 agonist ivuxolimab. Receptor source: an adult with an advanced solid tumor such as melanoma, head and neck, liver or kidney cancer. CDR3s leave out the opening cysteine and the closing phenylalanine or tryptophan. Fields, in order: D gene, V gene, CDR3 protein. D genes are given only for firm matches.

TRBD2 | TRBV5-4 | ASSGGDYYEQY
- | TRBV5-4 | ASSPSGGLHEQY
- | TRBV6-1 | ASSEQANTEAF
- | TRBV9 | ASSVVPGVGAGYT
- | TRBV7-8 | ASSLGGLNYGYT
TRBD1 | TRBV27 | ASSKSLQGAINQPQH
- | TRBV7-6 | ASSLGGYLLESADTQY
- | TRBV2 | ASVEGNGYT
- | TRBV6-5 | ASFSVLAEFNEQF
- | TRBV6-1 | ASSEGGAQGSGNTIY
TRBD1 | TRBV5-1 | ASSFRGQAHTDTQY
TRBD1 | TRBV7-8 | ASSLQDRANTEAF
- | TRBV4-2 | ASSPWSGSYEQY
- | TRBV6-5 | ASSYSIVQPQH
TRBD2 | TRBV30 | AWSARGGTDTQY
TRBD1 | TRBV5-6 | ASSQTGYLAAKAF
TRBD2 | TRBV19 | ASSIGTSGLSSYNEQF
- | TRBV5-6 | ASSFQSTTYGYT
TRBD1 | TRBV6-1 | ASRPGQGGGYT
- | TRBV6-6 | ASTSRVSSNQPQH
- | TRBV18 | ASSPMGLSGNTIY
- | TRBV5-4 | ASRTQYGELF
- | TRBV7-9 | ASSLGAVGLQY
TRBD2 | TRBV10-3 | ATYSSGGANTGELF
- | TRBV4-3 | ASSQVASSYEQY
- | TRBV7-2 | ASSVYSGAYNEQF
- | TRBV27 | ASKEGPSGNTIY
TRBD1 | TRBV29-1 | SVGLAGGYEQY
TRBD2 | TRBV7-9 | ASSRGLAGVGELF
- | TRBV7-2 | ASSLAGRGAGGGYT
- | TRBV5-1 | ASSLGLGEFVEQY
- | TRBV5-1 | ASSLEFGSRNSPLH
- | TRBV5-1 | ASSEAKSSYNEQF
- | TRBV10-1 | ASTQVIYRRYGSSYNEQF
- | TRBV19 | ASRRGRIRELF
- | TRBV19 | ASSMGNPTNEKLF
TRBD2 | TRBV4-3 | ASSQDGLARETQY
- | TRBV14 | ASAASNTEAF
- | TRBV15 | ATSREGYGYT
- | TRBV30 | AWSKAWNTEAF